The TCR beta chain under discussion was sequenced for a study of beta chain features in type 1 diabetes. Remarks on this clone: What it binds is unknown.

The CDR3 consists of 17 residues. Germline CDR1 is MDHEN and CDR2 is SYDVKM. The trim removed 5 bases at V and 0 bases at J, leaving 4 bases unmatched. Broader study findings: Across all four CD4+ subsets, people with type 1 diabetes showed modestly shorter TCRB CDR3s.

The entirety of the isolated RNA underwent reverse transcription, so expressed TCRB transcripts were sequenced. The table came from immunoSEQ multiplex PCR; TCRdb's copy has only in-frame clones and leaves some out. The table shows hundreds of thousands of clones, with over 11% occurring only once. The sequence was obtained from a man aged 18-30 years with type 1 diabetes. The rearrangement uses TRBV28 and TRBJ2-2; 12 nucleotides align to TRBD2. The sample consisted of naive CD4+ T cells from blood. Here the CDR3 DNA reads TGTGCCAGCAGTACTAGCGGGGGGCCCGCGAACACCGGGGAGCTGTTTTTT. It codes for CASSTSGGPANTGELFF.